The present TCR beta chain was sequenced within a study of T cell repertoires in cytomegalovirus infection. About the research overall: TCR beta signatures that were public indicated CMV infection and matching HLA type.

TCRdb independently ran MiXCR on the reads; one entry per CDR3 protein. The sample carries hundreds of thousands of distinct CDR3 sequences, roughly 30% recorded once. General study points: Cumulative public TCR beta family frequency identified carriers of CMV plus the relevant HLA.

Looked up from germline, CDR1 is MNHEY and CDR2 is SVGAGI. CDR3 length equals 15 residues. V was clipped by 4 bases and J by 3 bases, with 15 bases between them. This clonotype was seen only a few times. The antigen is unknown. The sequences come from cultured PBMCs, collected from culture after CMV antigen stimulation. The TCR comes from a human donor in good health (CMV status not recorded). Some clones in this sample may be carry-over from other donors' samples. The rearrangement uses TRBV6-5 and TRBJ1-1; D is ambiguous. The CDR3 DNA reads TGTGCCAGCAGTTCAGTGGACCACTGGGACACTGAAGCTTTCTTT. Protein product: CASSSVDHWDTEAFF.